The 17 T cell receptor beta chains below come from one sample, sequenced in a study of blood T cell repertoires in COVID-19. Sequenced by immunoSEQ multiplex PCR; TCRdb stores in-frame clones only, minus some. The sample holds almost 50,000 clones, around 84% seen once. The sample taken for sequencing was peripheral blood. These receptors all come from a middle-aged man with acute or convalescent COVID-19.

In its sample, this clone was seen once. The chain uses TRBV7-2 and TRBJ2-1, with 8 positions matching TRBD2. Germline trimming cut 5 bases from V and 4 bases from J; bases unmatched to any gene: 4. Germline V gives CDR1 SGHTA, CDR2 FQGNSA. The CDR3 is made up of 14 amino acids. CDR3 region: CASSIGLAYNEQFF. CDR3 DNA: TGTGCCAGCAGCATCGGACTAGCATACAATGAGCAGTTCTTC.

This clone occurred once. The chain joins TRBV5-1 to TRBJ1-2; D perhaps matches TRBD1 (6 bases). The ends were cut back, 4 bases at V and 3 bases at J, with 13 bases in the middle. This CDR3 is built from 14 residues. The germline V gene encodes CDR1 SGHRS and CDR2 YFSETQ. CDR3 protein: CASSGLQGYYGYTF. The CDR3 coding sequence is TGCGCCAGCAGCGGGTTACAGGGTTACTATGGCTACACCTTC.

This chain links TRBV6-6 with TRBJ1-2, with D tentatively TRBD1 (5 bases). CDR3 length equals 16 residues. The V gene's germline CDR1 is MNHNY and CDR2 SVGAGI (reference sequence). Trimming took 5 bases from V and 0 from J, leaving 16 bases between them. DNA for the CDR3: TGTGCCAGCAGTCGGGACGGAGGCGAAACTAACTATGGCTACACCTTC. Translated, it gives CASSRDGGETNYGYTF.

This chain joins TRBV15 and TRBJ2-1, with a possible D match to TRBD2 (5 bases). CDR3 length: 15 residues. The germline V gene has CDR1 LNHNV and CDR2 YYDKDF (reference sequence). V was cut by 1 base and J by 9 bases, with 16 bases left in between. In DNA form, the CDR3 reads TGTGCCACCAGCAGAGCTCGAACGGGGTACGGTGAGCAGTTCTTC. Residues: CATSRARTGYGEQFF.

The J gene is TRBJ2-1, the V gene TRBV7-6; TRBD1 matches at 8 bases. Germline lookup yields CDR1 SGHVS and CDR2 FNYEAQ. Germline trimming cut 8 bases from V and 3 bases from J; bases unmatched to any gene: 15. This CDR3 has 17 residues. CDR3 nucleotide sequence: TGTGCCAGCGCGGAAGGGACCCGGGACAGGCACTACAATGAGCAGTTCTTC. As protein: CASAEGTRDRHYNEQFF.

J is TRBJ1-5 and V is TRBV2; 8 bases match TRBD1. The CDR3 consists of 13 residues. J lost 6 bases, V lost 6 bases, and 4 bases had no gene match. CDR1 is SNHLY, CDR2 FYNNEI, per germline. The CDR3, as DNA: TGTGCCAGCAGACAGGGGGTAATTCAGCCCCAGCATTTT. Its translation is CASRQGVIQPQHF.

This clone was counted only a few times. The chain carries TRBV14 and TRBJ2-2; TRBD1 matches at 7 bases. The CDR3 loop spans 15 amino acids. After removal of 2 bases from V and 3 bases from J, the junction contained 3 bases not matched to a gene. Germline-derived CDR1 and CDR2 are SGHDN and FVKESK. Here the CDR3 DNA reads TGTGCCAGCAGCCAAAAGACAGGGCACACCGGGGAGCTGTTTTTT. Protein sequence: CASSQKTGHTGELFF. The full variable domain, with the rest looked up from reference TRBV14 and TRBJ2-2, is EAGVTQFPSHSVIEKGQTVTLRCDPISGHDNLYWYRRVMGKEIKFLLHFVKESKQDESGMPNNRFLAERTGGTYSTLKVQPAELEDSGVYFCASSQKTGHTGELFFGEGSRLTVL.

CDR3 DNA: TGTGCCAGCAGTTCGCCGGGACAGGGTAGGTACACTGAAGCTTTCTTT. Translating gives CASSSPGQGRYTEAFF. This chain connects TRBV27 to TRBJ1-1; 9 bases fit TRBD1. Trimming removed 4 bases from V and 3 bases from J; junction bases left unmatched: 9. This CDR3 spans 16 amino acids. From germline, CDR1 is MNHEY and CDR2 SMNVEV (reference sequence).

This clone was seen more than once but under ten times. The V call is TRBV6-5, the J call TRBJ2-1, with D possibly TRBD1 on 6 matching bases. V shed 4 bases and J shed 0 bases, with 10 bases lying between them. The length of the CDR3 is 15 residues. CDR1 is MNHEY and CDR2 is SVGAGI in the germline V gene. The CDR3 region is CASSSGTTSYNEQFF. The CDR3, as DNA: TGTGCCAGCAGTTCCGGGACAACCTCCTACAATGAGCAGTTCTTC.

The rearrangement joins TRBV18 to TRBJ1-5; 8 bases agree with TRBD1. The CDR3 totals 16 residues. The germline CDR1 and CDR2 sequences are KGHSH and LQKENI. Unmatched junction bases numbered 7, after V lost 6 bases and J lost 0 bases. This chain's CDR3 is CASSTGTGNSNQPQHF. The CDR3 DNA reads as TGTGCCAGCTCGACCGGGACAGGTAATAGCAATCAGCCCCAGCATTTT.

The chain recombines TRBV5-8 with TRBJ2-1; TRBD2 agrees at 12 bases. Trimming removed 6 bases from V and 5 bases from J; junction bases left unmatched: 9. The CDR3 runs 16 residues. Germline-derived CDR1 and CDR2 are SGHTS and YDEGEE. The CDR3 reads CASTRLAGVWDNEQFF. Written as DNA, the CDR3 is TGTGCCAGCACCCGACTAGCGGGAGTATGGGACAATGAGCAGTTCTTC.

The chain couples TRBV7-2 to TRBJ2-1, with TRBD1 matching 8 bases. J was trimmed by 2 bases and V by 5 bases; bases with no gene match: 5. The CDR3 is made up of 15 amino acids. Per germline, CDR1 SGHTA and CDR2 FQGNSA. The CDR3 nucleotides are TGTGCCAGCAGCCGGGTGACAGGGGCCTACAATGAGCAGTTCTTC. Amino acids: CASSRVTGAYNEQFF.

The DNA for the CDR3 is TGTGCCAGCAGCCCCCGCGGGACAGCCTACGAGCAGTACTTC. This gives the protein CASSPRGTAYEQYF. This chain uses TRBV9 with TRBJ2-7, with D tentatively TRBD1 (7 bases). CDR3 length: 14 amino acids. CDR1 is SGDLS and CDR2 is YYNGEE in the germline V gene. V lost 4 bases, J lost 2 bases, and 13 bases lay in between.

The chain uses TRBV11-2 and TRBJ1-1, with no clear D. The V gene lost 5 bases and the J gene lost 8 bases, with 15 bases spanning the gap. Germline CDR1 SGHAT, CDR2 FQNNGV. The CDR3 is made up of 13 amino acids. The CDR3 here is CASSQSSRPEAFF. DNA of the CDR3: TGTGCCAGCAGCCAAAGCAGCAGGCCCGAAGCTTTCTTT. The full variable domain, completed using reference TRBV11-2 and TRBJ1-1, is EAGVAQSPRYKIIEKRQSVAFWCNPISGHATLYWYQQILGQGPKLLIQFQNNGVVDDSQLPKDRFSAERLKGVDSTLKIQPAKLEDSAVYLCASSQSSRPEAFFGQGTRLTVV.

A single count supports this clone. The chain links TRBV20-1 to TRBJ1-3; D unresolved. The V gene lost 6 bases and the J gene lost 3 bases, with 3 bases spanning the gap. The germline CDR1 and CDR2 sequences are DFQATT and SNEGSKA (reference sequence). The CDR3 has 10 amino acids. The CDR3, as DNA: TGCAGTGCCCATGGAAACACCATATATTTT. Translating gives CSAHGNTIYF.

This clone was counted a few times. The identical CDR3 is also encoded by other nucleotide sequences in the sample. The V call is TRBV28, the J call TRBJ1-3; 7 nucleotides match TRBD1. The CDR3 is 15 residues long. The germline V gene has CDR1 MDHEN and CDR2 SYDVKM. J gave up 2 bases and V 5 bases, and 6 bases lay outside the gene matches. The DNA of the CDR3 is TGTGCCAGCAGTCCTCGGACAGGAACTGGAAACACCATATATTTT. Translating it yields CASSPRTGTGNTIYF. Complete variable domain (other parts from reference TRBV28 and TRBJ1-3): DVKVTQSSRYLVKRTGEKVFLECVQDMDHENMFWYRQDPGLGLRLIYFSYDVKMKEKGDIPEGYSVSREKKERFSLILESASTNQTSMYLCASSPRTGTGNTIYFGEGSWLTVV.

This chain links TRBV29-1 with TRBJ1-3, with 8 bases lining up with TRBD1. Germline V CDR1 and CDR2: SQVTM, ANQGSEA. The CDR3 sequence is 13 residues long. V shed 6 bases, J shed 5 bases, and the junction held 6 bases outside the gene matches. The CDR3 region has the DNA TGCAGCGTGATCAGACAGGGGAGAAACACCATATATTTT. Translated, it gives CSVIRQGRNTIYF.